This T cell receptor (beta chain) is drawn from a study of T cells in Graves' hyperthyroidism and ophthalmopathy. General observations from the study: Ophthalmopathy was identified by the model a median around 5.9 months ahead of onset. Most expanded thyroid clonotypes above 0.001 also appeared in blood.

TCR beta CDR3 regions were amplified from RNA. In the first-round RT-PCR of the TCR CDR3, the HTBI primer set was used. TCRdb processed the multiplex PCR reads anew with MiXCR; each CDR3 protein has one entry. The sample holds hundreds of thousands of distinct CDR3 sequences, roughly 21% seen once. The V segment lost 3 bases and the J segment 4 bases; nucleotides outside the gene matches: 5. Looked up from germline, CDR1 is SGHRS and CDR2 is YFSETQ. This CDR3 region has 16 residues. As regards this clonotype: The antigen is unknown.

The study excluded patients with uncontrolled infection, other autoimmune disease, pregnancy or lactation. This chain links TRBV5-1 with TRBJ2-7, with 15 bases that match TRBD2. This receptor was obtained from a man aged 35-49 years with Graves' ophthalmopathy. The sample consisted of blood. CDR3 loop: CASSSRGLAGGYEQYF. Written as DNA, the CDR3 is TGCGCCAGCAGCTCTCGCGGACTAGCGGGAGGGTACGAGCAGTACTTC.